The entry below gives a single T cell receptor beta chain sequence along with its context. These data belong to a study of control samples from healthy donors and cancer patients. Germline trimming cut 7 bases from V and 1 base from J; bases unmatched to any gene: 15. This CDR3 spans 18 amino acids. The V gene's germline CDR1 is LNHNV and CDR2 YYDKDF (reference sequence). Here immunoSEQ multiplex PCR was the method, and the copy in TCRdb shows in-frame clones only, minus some. In the table there are 150,000 or so clones, around 93% of which are singletons. Specimen: blood. The sequence was obtained from an older woman in good health. The chain uses TRBV15 and TRBJ1-3; 8 nucleotides align to TRBD1. CDR3 in amino acids: CATTKDRGQGGSGNTIYF. The CDR3 nucleotides are TGTGCCACCACCAAGGACCGAGGACAGGGAGGATCTGGAAACACCATATATTTT.